What follows are 18 T cell receptor beta chains derived from one specimen sequenced in a study of early T cells in non-severe SARS-CoV-2 infection. A single record per CDR3 protein comes from TCRdb applying MiXCR to the 5' RACE reads. Of 57,000 or so distinct CDR3 sequences listed, 9.5% to 15% are singletons. This specimen consisted of whole blood, obtained at baseline. Every receptor here comes from an adult who was a healthcare worker with PCR-confirmed SARS-CoV-2 infection or an uninfected control (not recorded which). The donor label of this sample is uncertain.

This clonotype was counted a few times. This CDR3 is CASSIGTTPADTQYF. DNA for the CDR3: TGTGCCAGCAGTATAGGGACTACCCCCGCAGATACGCAGTATTTT. The chain has TRBV3-1 and TRBJ2-3; 7 nucleotides align to TRBD2. Germline CDR1 reads LGHDT; CDR2 reads YNNKEL (reference sequence). Losses at the gene ends were 6 bases for V and 4 bases for J; bases not matched to a gene: 10. The CDR3 totals 15 residues.

This clonotype was detected a few times. This chain uses TRBV10-2 with TRBJ2-3; 7 bases align to TRBD1. The germline V gene encodes CDR1 WSHSY and CDR2 SAAADI. The CDR3 runs 16 residues. V gave up 0 bases and J gave up 4 bases; unmatched junction bases: 7. The CDR3 DNA reads as TGCGCCAGCAGTGAGTCAGGCAGGGGGACCTCAGATACGCAGTATTTT. Translation gives CASSESGRGTSDTQYF.

Here the CDR3 DNA reads TGTGCCAGCAGCCAAGGTTGGCAGGGAGTGAACACTGAAGCTTTCTTT. It encodes CASSQGWQGVNTEAFF. The rearrangement links TRBV3-1 to TRBJ1-1, with D possibly TRBD1 on 5 matching bases. CDR3 length: 16 amino acids. V gave up 1 base and J gave up 0 bases, with 12 bases separating them. The V gene's germline CDR1 is LGHDT and CDR2 YNNKEL (reference sequence).

The V gene is TRBV20-1, the J gene TRBJ2-7, with D tentatively TRBD2 (6 bases). Per germline, CDR1 DFQATT and CDR2 SNEGSKA (reference sequence). The germline V and J ends were trimmed by 1 base and 5 bases, with 15 bases remaining between them. The CDR3 consists of 14 residues. In DNA, the CDR3 is TGCAGTGCTAGAGGCGGGGAAATCCGCCACGAGCAGTACGTC. It encodes CSARGGEIRHEQYV.

This clonotype was recorded many times. The chain uses TRBV2 and TRBJ1-6, with 7 bases that match TRBD1. The length of the CDR3 is 13 residues. Trimming took 7 bases from V and 7 from J; bases not matched to a gene: 4. Germline V gene sequence: CDR1 SNHLY, CDR2 FYNNEI. The CDR3 reads CASTIRGNSPLHF. In nucleotides, the CDR3 is TGTGCCAGCACGATCAGGGGGAATTCACCCCTCCACTTT.

This clonotype was found a few times. The chain joins TRBV7-6 to TRBJ1-1, with 8 bases fitting TRBD1. Germline-derived CDR1 and CDR2 are SGHVS and FNYEAQ. The trim removed 5 bases at V and 4 bases at J, leaving 3 bases unmatched. This CDR3 spans 13 amino acids. The CDR3 loop reads CASSLQGATEAFF. The CDR3 DNA reads as TGTGCCAGCAGCCTGCAGGGGGCCACTGAAGCTTTCTTT.

This clonotype occurred a few times. This chain joins TRBV9 and TRBJ2-2, with 14 bases identical to TRBD2. V trimming: 4 bases; J trimming: 7 bases; junction bases outside the gene matches: 6. The CDR3 totals 16 residues. Germline values: CDR1 SGDLS, CDR2 YYNGEE. In DNA, the CDR3 is TGTGCCAGCAGCCTCGGGACTAGCGGGGGCGGCGGGGAGCTGTTTTTT. Its protein product is CASSLGTSGGGGELFF.

This clonotype was counted many times. The chain joins TRBV4-2 to TRBJ2-3, with D maybe TRBD1 (5 bases). This CDR3 is built from 16 residues. Trimming stripped 0 bases from V and 0 bases from J, with 10 bases between. Per germline, CDR1 LGHNA and CDR2 YNFKEQ. The CDR3 sequence: CASSQETQVSTDTQYF. The CDR3 bases are TGTGCCAGCAGCCAAGAAACACAGGTTAGCACAGATACGCAGTATTTT.

The V call is TRBV10-2, the J call TRBJ1-1; 7 bases agree with TRBD1. V lost 7 bases and J lost 0; bases outside the gene matches: 8. This CDR3 has 15 amino acids. The V gene's germline CDR1 is WSHSY and CDR2 SAAADI. CDR3 residues: CASKGANSMNTEAFF. CDR3 coding DNA: TGCGCCAGCAAGGGGGCGAACAGCATGAACACTGAAGCTTTCTTT.

This sequence joins TRBV6-4 and TRBJ1-1, with D hard to call. Trimming removed 2 bases from V and 6 bases from J, with 10 bases in between. CDR1 and CDR2 (germline): MRHNA, SNTAGT. The CDR3 extends over 13 amino acids. The CDR3 DNA is TGTGCCAGCAGTGACAGGGAAGGCGCTGAAGCTTTCTTT. It yields the protein CASSDREGAEAFF.

In this sample, this clonotype turned up many times. V usage is TRBV20-1 and J usage is TRBJ2-5; D remains unclear. The CDR3 contains 15 residues. Germline V lookup: CDR1 DFQATT, CDR2 SNEGSKA (reference sequence). Trimming shortened V by 4 bases and J by 3 bases, and 18 bases separated the two germline ends. In DNA, the CDR3 is TGCAGTGCTAACCGGGCGGACGGAAGCAAAGAGACCCAGTACTTC. Its translation: CSANRADGSKETQYF.

In this sample, this clonotype turned up a few times. The V and J genes are TRBV27 and TRBJ1-6; 7 nucleotides line up with TRBD1. Germline CDR1 is MNHEY and CDR2 is SMNVEV (reference sequence). The CDR3 spans 14 residues. The junction had 4 bases not matched to a gene; V was cut back by 7 bases and J by 4 bases. CDR3 protein: CASTPDRYNSPLHF. The DNA for the CDR3 is TGTGCCAGCACCCCGGACAGGTATAATTCACCCCTCCACTTT.

This sequence joins TRBV20-1 and TRBJ2-3; 8 nucleotides align to TRBD1. V lost 4 bases and J lost 3; bases outside the gene matches: 9. Germline values: CDR1 DFQATT, CDR2 SNEGSKA (reference sequence). The CDR3 contains 15 residues. The CDR3 here is CSATRLTGATDTQYF. In nucleotides, the CDR3 is TGCAGTGCTACCCGACTGACAGGGGCTACAGATACGCAGTATTTT.

This clonotype is categorized as medium-sized (0.01 to 0.1%). The chain uses TRBV6-5 and TRBJ2-2; D is ambiguous. This CDR3 is built from 12 residues. The V end was cut by 8 bases, the J end by 4 bases, with 8 bases between. The germline CDR1 and CDR2 sequences are MNHEY and SVGAGI. CDR3 bases: TGTGCCAGCCGGTCCGGCACCGGGGAGCTGTTTTTT. It encodes CASRSGTGELFF.

The CDR3 sequence is CAVKWLSTDTQYF. In nucleotides, the CDR3 is TGTGCCGTCAAGTGGCTTAGCACAGATACGCAGTATTTT. The chain couples TRBV30 to TRBJ2-3; D unclear. CDR3 size: 13 residues. Germline loops: CDR1 GTSNPN, CDR2 SVGIG (reference sequence). V shed 8 bases and J shed 0 bases, with 12 bases lying between them.

The CDR3 sequence: CASSQPRGEKLFF. The CDR3 bases are TGTGCCAGCAGTCAGCCTAGGGGTGAAAAACTGTTTTTT. The V and J genes are TRBV6-6 and TRBJ1-4, with D perhaps matching TRBD1 (5 bases). CDR3 length equals 13 residues. Germline CDR1 and CDR2: MNHNY and SVGAGI (reference sequence). Trimming pared 5 bases from V and 7 bases from J, leaving 11 bases between.

The chain links TRBV12-3 or TRBV12-4 to TRBJ2-1; TRBD2 aligns across 7 bases. Germline trimming cut 6 bases from V and 7 bases from J; bases unmatched to any gene: 12. The CDR3 is made up of 15 amino acids. CDR3 loop: CASSPGTTRTNEQFF. CDR3 in DNA: TGTGCCAGCAGCCCAGGGACTACGCGAACTAATGAGCAGTTCTTC.

The sample holds many counts of this clonotype. The chain uses TRBV12-3 or TRBV12-4 and TRBJ1-1, with TRBD1 matching 7 bases. V was clipped by 6 bases and J by 1 base; unmatched bases: 2. The CDR3 length is 13 residues. CDR3 sequence (DNA): TGTGCCAGCAGCCGGACAGGGAACACTGAAGCTTTCTTT. It codes for CASSRTGNTEAFF.